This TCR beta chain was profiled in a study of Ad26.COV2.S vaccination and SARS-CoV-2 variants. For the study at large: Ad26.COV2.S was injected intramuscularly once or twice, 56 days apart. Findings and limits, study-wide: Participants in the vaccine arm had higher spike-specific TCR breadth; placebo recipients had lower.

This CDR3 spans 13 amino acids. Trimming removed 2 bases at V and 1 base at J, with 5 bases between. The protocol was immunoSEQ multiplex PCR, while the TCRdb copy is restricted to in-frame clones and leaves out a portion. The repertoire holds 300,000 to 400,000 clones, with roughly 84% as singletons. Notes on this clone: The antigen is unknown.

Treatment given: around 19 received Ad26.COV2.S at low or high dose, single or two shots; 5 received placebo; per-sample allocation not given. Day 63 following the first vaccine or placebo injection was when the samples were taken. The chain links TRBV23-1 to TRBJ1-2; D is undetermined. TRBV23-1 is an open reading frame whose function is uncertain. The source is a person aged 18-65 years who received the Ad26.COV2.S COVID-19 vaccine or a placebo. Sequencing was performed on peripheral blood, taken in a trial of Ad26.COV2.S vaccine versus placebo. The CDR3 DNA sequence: TGCGCCAGCAGTCAAGCGGGTAACTATGGCTACACCTTC. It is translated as CASSQAGNYGYTF.